The 14 T cell receptor beta chains given below trace back to one sample, sequenced in a study of OX40 agonist ivuxolimab in advanced cancers. Clones were read by immunoSEQ multiplex PCR, and TCRdb kept only the in-frame ones, dropping some. The sample consists of fewer than 85,000 clones, about 85% of them appearing once. Material: CD4+ or CD8+ T cells sorted from blood, obtained in a trial of the OX40 agonist ivuxolimab. These TCRs come from an adult with an advanced solid tumor such as melanoma, head and neck, liver or kidney cancer.

This clone is labeled as medium-sized. The gene calls are TRBV5-6 and TRBJ2-7; 9 nucleotides line up with TRBD1. This CDR3 comprises 14 residues. Germline V gene data show CDR1 as SGHDT and CDR2 as YYEEEE. Trimming removed 4 bases from V and 3 bases from J; junction bases left unmatched: 5. The DNA of the CDR3 is TGTGCCAGCAGCCCTACAGGGGGCAGCTACGAGCAGTACTTC. Protein product: CASSPTGGSYEQYF.

The V gene is TRBV29-1, the J gene TRBJ2-6; 7 bases agree with TRBD1. V lost 6 bases and J lost 2; bases outside the gene matches: 4. CDR1 SQVTM and CDR2 ANQGSEA come from the germline V gene. The CDR3 sequence is 14 residues long. The CDR3 region is CSVTGVAGANVLTF. Written as DNA, the CDR3 is TGCAGCGTAACAGGGGTGGCTGGGGCCAACGTCCTGACTTTC.

The CDR3 nucleotides are TGTGCCAGCAGTTACTCCAGGTTGAACACCGGGGAGCTGTTTTTT. It translates to CASSYSRLNTGELFF. The rearrangement uses TRBV6-5 and TRBJ2-2; unclear D gene. There are 15 residues in the CDR3. CDR1 is MNHEY and CDR2 is SVGAGI in the germline V gene. The V gene lost 0 bases and the J gene lost 1 base, with 6 bases spanning the gap.

The rearrangement joins TRBV5-8 to TRBJ2-1; D remains unclear. This CDR3 is 15 amino acids long. CDR1 is SGHTS and CDR2 is YDEGEE in the germline V gene. Trimming cost V 0 bases and J 1 base, with 8 bases left between them. CDR3 DNA sequence: TGTGCCAGCAGCTTGGGGGGTCGGTCCTACAATGAGCAGTTCTTC. Translation: CASSLGGRSYNEQFF.

This chain links TRBV20-1 with TRBJ2-2; D call uncertain. The CDR3 extends over 11 amino acids. CDR1 and CDR2 from the germline V gene are DFQATT and SNEGSKA (reference sequence). V was cut by 5 bases and J by 6 bases, with 7 bases left in between. The CDR3, as DNA: TGCAGTGCTGCCCCCGCCGGGGAGCTGTTTTTT. Its protein product is CSAAPAGELFF.

This chain uses TRBV7-6 with TRBJ1-5; D remains ambiguous. Trimming pared 0 bases from V and 8 bases from J, leaving 5 bases between. This CDR3 has 12 amino acids. The germline gives CDR1 SGHVS, CDR2 FNYEAQ. CDR3 amino acids: CASSLAGEPQHF. The DNA of the CDR3 is TGTGCCAGCAGCTTAGCCGGGGAGCCCCAGCATTTT. Looking up the rest from reference TRBV7-6 and TRBJ1-5 gives the full variable domain: GAGVSQSPRYKVTKRGQDVALRCDPISGHVSLYWYRQALGQGPEFLTYFNYEAQQDKSGLPNDRFSAERPEGSISTLTIQRTEQRDSAMYRCASSLAGEPQHFGDGTRLSIL.

This clone was observed once. Written as DNA, the CDR3 is TGTGCCAGCAGCTTAGATAAGCCCCTAAGGCCGAACACTGAAGCTTTCTTT. Translated: CASSLDKPLRPNTEAFF. J is TRBJ1-1 and V is TRBV11-2; D gene uncertain. The V end lost 0 bases, the J end lost 1 base, and 15 bases lay between the germline ends. Germline V gene lookup returns CDR1 SGHAT and CDR2 FQNNGV. There are 17 residues in the CDR3.

V and J are TRBV5-4 and TRBJ2-1; TRBD1 is a possible D gene (6 bases). The germline V gene encodes CDR1 SGHNT and CDR2 YYREEE (reference sequence). The CDR3 covers 15 residues. V was pared by 3 bases and J by 9 bases, with 19 bases between. CDR3 region: CASSSSNAPGAEQFF. The CDR3 DNA reads TGTGCCAGCAGCTCCAGCAACGCTCCAGGGGCTGAGCAGTTCTTC.

A word on this clone: A junction end diverges from the germline sequence, so it may reflect a read error. The gene calls are TRBV7-7 and TRBJ2-1, with TRBD2 matching over 8 bases. CDR1 is SSHAT, CDR2 FNYEAQ, per germline (reference sequence). This CDR3 is 19 amino acids long. DNA of the CDR3: TGTGCTAGCAGCTTAAGAGGGTCAACGGGAGGGAATTCCTACAATGAGCAGTTCTTC. Residues: CASSLRGSTGGNSYNEQFF.

The chain employs TRBV27 and TRBJ2-2, with 8 bases matching TRBD1. Germline CDR1 MNHEY, CDR2 SMNVEV (reference sequence). The CDR3 spans 19 residues. V trimming: 2 bases; J trimming: 3 bases; junction bases outside the gene matches: 14. CDR3 residues: CASSLGADRVGKDTGELFF. The CDR3, as DNA: TGTGCCAGCAGTTTAGGGGCGGACAGGGTGGGAAAAGACACCGGGGAGCTGTTTTTT.

The V and J genes are TRBV19 and TRBJ1-1; a possible D gene is TRBD1 (5 bases). CDR3 length: 16 residues. The V end lost 3 bases, the J end lost 4 bases, and 18 bases lay between the germline ends. Germline CDR1 reads LNHDA; CDR2 reads SQIVND (reference sequence). CDR3 in amino acids: CASSIAGGSWGTEAFF. The CDR3 DNA follows: TGTGCCAGTAGTATTGCGGGGGGGTCTTGGGGCACTGAAGCTTTCTTT.

The chain couples TRBV7-9 to TRBJ2-1, with D maybe TRBD2 (5 bases). The germline V gene encodes CDR1 SEHNR and CDR2 FQNEAQ (reference sequence). Trimming removed 1 base at V and 6 bases at J, with 13 bases between. The CDR3 consists of 15 residues. CDR3 nucleotides: TGTGCCAGCAGCTTAGGTGGGCCGGGATCCAATGAGCAGTTCTTC. Its translation is CASSLGGPGSNEQFF.

V is TRBV6-5 and J is TRBJ2-7; 12 nucleotides match TRBD2. With V trimmed by 6 bases and J by 1 base, 1 base remained unmatched. The CDR3 totals 14 residues. Per the germline V gene, CDR1 is MNHEY and CDR2 is SVGAGI. The CDR3 here is CASSGTSGSYEQYF. The CDR3 DNA follows: TGTGCCAGCAGCGGGACTAGCGGGTCCTACGAGCAGTACTTC.

In its sample, this clone was seen a few times. The rearrangement links TRBV11-2 to TRBJ1-2; 9 nucleotides line up with TRBD1. The CDR3 has 14 residues. Germline V CDR1 and CDR2: SGHAT, FQNNGV. V shed 4 bases, J shed 6 bases, and the junction held 6 bases outside the gene matches. The CDR3 loop reads CASSSDRGLNGYTF. The CDR3 bases are TGTGCCAGCAGCTCGGACAGGGGATTAAATGGCTACACCTTC.